The sequence of this T cell receptor beta chain was determined in a study of T-cell memory formation after mild COVID-19. Comments on this clonotype: What it binds is not known.

Study-level points and caveats: Later expanders leaned CD4+, whereas day 15 to 85 contracting clones were balanced CD4/CD8. CD8+ contracting clones occupied EMRA, while CD4+ ones occupied mainly CM and EM.

Using constant-segment primers, 5'RACE produced TCR alpha and TCR beta cDNA libraries carrying sample barcodes and UMIs. TCRdb itself ran the 5' RACE reads through MiXCR, one entry per CDR3 protein. The repertoire includes 450,000 to 650,000 distinct CDR3 sequences, roughly 22% of them detected once, and roughly an eighth sits in the top ten. J gave up 0 bases and V 4 bases, and 9 bases lay outside the gene matches. The CDR3 has 17 residues. Germline CDR1 LNHNV, CDR2 YYDKDF (reference sequence). The gene calls are TRBV15 and TRBJ1-5; TRBD1 matches 7 bases. The receptor was derived from an adult woman who had mild COVID-19 (a few samples of this study predate the infection). Cell type and time point are not known. Sequencing used PBMCs or a T cell subset sorted from them (not recorded which). CDR3 protein: CATSIGAGTVSNQPQHF. DNA for the CDR3: TGTGCCACCAGCATCGGGGCGGGGACAGTTAGCAATCAGCCCCAGCATTTT.